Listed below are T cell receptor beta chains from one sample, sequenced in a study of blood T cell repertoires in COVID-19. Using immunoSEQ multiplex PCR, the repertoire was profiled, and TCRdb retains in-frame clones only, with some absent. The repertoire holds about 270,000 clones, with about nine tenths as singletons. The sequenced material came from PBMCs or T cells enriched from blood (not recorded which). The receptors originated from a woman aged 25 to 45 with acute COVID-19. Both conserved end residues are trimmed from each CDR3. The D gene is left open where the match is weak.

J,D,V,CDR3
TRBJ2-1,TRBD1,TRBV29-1,SVSPGTGSPYNEQF
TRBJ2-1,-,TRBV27,ASSSSSDPVNEQF
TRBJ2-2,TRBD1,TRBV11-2,ASSYRGRGQGDTGELF
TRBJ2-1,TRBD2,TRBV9,ASSAWTSGNNEQF
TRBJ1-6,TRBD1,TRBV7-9,ASRDSNNSPLH
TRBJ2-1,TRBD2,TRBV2,ASRDSGSSYNEQF
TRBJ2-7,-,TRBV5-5,ASKRDSFSYEQY
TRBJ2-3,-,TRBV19,ASSIRFPGFGTDTQY
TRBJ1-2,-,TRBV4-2,ASSQDGQNNYGYT
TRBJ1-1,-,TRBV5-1,ASSPAVQGQGMNTEAF
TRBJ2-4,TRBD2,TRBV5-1,ASSFGLAVEGDIQY
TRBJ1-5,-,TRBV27,ASRLLGGNQPQH
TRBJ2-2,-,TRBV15,ATSRARVTGELF
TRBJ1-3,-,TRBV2,ASNGHSSGNTIY
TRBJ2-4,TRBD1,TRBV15,ATSRVQGQGGRGIQY
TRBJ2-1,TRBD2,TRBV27,ASTLGTSGRNEQF